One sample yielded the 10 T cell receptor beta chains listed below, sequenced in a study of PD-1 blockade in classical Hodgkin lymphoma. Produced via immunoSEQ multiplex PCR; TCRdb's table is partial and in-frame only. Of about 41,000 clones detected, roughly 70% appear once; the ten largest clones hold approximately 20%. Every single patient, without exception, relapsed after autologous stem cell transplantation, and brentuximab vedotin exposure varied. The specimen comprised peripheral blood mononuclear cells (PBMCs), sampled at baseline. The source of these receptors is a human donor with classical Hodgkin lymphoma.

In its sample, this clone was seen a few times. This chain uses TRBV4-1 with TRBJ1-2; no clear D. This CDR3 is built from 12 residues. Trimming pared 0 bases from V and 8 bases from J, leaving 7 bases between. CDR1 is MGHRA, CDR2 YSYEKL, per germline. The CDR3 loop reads CASSQDVWGYTF. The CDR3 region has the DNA TGCGCCAGCAGCCAAGATGTATGGGGCTACACCTTC.

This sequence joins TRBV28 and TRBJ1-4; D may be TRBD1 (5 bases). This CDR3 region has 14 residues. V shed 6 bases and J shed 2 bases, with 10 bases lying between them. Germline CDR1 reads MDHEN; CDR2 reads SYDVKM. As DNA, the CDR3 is TGTGCCAGCAGCCCCGGGGGGACTAATGAAAAACTGTTTTTT. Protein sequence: CASSPGGTNEKLFF.

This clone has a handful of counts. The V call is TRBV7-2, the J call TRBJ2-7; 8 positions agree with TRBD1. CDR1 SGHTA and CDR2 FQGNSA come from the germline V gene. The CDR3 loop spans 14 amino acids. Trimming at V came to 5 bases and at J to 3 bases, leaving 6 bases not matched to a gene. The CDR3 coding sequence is TGTGCCAGCAGCCCTACAGGGGGGATCTACGAGCAGTACTTC. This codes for CASSPTGGIYEQYF.

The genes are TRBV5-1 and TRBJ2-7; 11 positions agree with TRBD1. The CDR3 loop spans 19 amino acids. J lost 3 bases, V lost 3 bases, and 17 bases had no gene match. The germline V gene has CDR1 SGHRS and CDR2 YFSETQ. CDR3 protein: CASSSLGQGVKPQNYEQYF. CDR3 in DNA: TGCGCCAGCAGCTCCTTGGGACAGGGGGTAAAGCCACAAAACTACGAGCAGTACTTC.

The CDR3 bases are TGTGCCAGCAGCTTAGTCGGAGAGACCCAGTACTTC. Translation gives CASSLVGETQYF. The V gene is TRBV7-9, the J gene TRBJ2-5; D unclear. The CDR3 length is 12 residues. CDR1 and CDR2 (germline): SEHNR, FQNEAQ (reference sequence). V shed 1 base and J shed 4 bases, with 4 bases lying between them.

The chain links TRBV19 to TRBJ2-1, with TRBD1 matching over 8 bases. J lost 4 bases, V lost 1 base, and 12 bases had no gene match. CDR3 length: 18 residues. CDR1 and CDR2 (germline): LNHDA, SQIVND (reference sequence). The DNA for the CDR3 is TGTGCCAGTAGTATAGCCCGGGACAGGCTCAGGGGATACAATGAGCAGTTCTTC. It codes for CASSIARDRLRGYNEQFF.

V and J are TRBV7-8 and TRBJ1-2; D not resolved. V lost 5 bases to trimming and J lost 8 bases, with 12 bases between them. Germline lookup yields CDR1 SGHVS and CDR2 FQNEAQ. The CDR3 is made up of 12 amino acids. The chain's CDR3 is CASSPVYGGYTF. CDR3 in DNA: TGTGCCAGCAGCCCCGTCTATGGGGGCTACACCTTC.

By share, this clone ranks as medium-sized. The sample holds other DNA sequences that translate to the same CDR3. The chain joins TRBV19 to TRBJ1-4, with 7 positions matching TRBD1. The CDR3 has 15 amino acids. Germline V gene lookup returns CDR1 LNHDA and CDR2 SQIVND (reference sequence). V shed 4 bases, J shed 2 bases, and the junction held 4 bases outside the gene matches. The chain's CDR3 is CASSTGTATNEKLFF. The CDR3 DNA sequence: TGTGCCAGTAGTACTGGGACAGCCACTAATGAAAAACTGTTTTTT.

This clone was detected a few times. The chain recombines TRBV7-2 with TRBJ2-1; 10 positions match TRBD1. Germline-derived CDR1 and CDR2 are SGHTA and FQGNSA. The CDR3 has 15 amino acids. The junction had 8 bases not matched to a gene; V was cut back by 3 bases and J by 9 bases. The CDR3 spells CASSFWTGGIVEQFF. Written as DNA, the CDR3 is TGTGCCAGCAGCTTTTGGACAGGGGGAATAGTTGAGCAGTTCTTC.

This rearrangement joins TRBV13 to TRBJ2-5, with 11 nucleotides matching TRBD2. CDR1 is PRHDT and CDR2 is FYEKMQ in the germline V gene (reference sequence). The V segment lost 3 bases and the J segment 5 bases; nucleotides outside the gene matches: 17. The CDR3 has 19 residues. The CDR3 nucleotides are TGTGCCAGCAGCTTTTCGAGACTAGCGGGATATAGGGGAGAGGAGACCCAGTACTTC. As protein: CASSFSRLAGYRGEETQYF.